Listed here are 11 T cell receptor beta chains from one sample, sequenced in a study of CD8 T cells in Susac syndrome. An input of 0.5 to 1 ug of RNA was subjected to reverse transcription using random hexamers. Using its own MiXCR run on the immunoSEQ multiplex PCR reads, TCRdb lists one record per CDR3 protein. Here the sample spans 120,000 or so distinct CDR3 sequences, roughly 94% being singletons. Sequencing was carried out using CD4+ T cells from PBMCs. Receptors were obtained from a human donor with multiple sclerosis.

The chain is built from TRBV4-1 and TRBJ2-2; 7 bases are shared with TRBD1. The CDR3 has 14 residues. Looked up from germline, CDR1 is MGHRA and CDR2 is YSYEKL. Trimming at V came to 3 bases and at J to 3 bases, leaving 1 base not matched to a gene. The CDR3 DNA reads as TGCGCCAGCAGCCAGGGACAGTACACCGGGGAGCTGTTTTTT. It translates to CASSQGQYTGELFF.

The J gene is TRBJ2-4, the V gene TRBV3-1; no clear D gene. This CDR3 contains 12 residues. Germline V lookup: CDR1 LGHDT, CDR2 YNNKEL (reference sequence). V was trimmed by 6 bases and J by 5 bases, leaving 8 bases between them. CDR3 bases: TGTGCCAGCAGAAACGTGGAAAACATTCAGTACTTC. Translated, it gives CASRNVENIQYF.

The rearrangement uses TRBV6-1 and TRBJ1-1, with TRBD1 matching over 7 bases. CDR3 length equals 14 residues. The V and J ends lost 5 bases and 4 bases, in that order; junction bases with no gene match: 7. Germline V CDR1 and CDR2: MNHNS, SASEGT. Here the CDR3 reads CASSYTGVSTEAFF. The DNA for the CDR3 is TGTGCCAGCAGTTATACAGGGGTGAGCACTGAAGCTTTCTTT.

The CDR3 loop reads CASSSVSSYPWNTEAFF. The CDR3 DNA reads as TGTGCCAGCAGCTCGGTATCCAGCTACCCATGGAACACTGAAGCTTTCTTT. J is TRBJ1-1 and V is TRBV7-2; unclear D gene. The CDR3 runs 17 residues. Trimming took off 4 bases at V and 1 base at J, with 19 bases between the two ends. CDR1 SGHTA and CDR2 FQGNSA come from the germline V gene.

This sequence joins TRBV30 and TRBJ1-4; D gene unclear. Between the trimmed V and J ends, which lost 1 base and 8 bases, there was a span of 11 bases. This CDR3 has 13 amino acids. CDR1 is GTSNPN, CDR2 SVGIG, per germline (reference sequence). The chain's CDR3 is CAWSALRREKLFF. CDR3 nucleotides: TGTGCCTGGAGTGCCCTGCGTAGGGAAAAACTGTTTTTT. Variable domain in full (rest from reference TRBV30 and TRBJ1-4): SQTIHQWPATLVQPVGSPLSLECTVEGTSNPNLYWYRQAAGRGLQLLFYSVGIGQISSEVPQNLSASRPQDRQFILSSKKLLLSDSGFYLCAWSALRREKLFFGSGTQLSVL.

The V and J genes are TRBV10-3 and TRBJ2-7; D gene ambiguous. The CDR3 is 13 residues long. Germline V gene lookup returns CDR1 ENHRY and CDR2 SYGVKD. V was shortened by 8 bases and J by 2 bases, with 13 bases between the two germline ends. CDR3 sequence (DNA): TGTGCCATCCTGGATAGCTACACCTACGAGCAGTACTTC. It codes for CAILDSYTYEQYF.

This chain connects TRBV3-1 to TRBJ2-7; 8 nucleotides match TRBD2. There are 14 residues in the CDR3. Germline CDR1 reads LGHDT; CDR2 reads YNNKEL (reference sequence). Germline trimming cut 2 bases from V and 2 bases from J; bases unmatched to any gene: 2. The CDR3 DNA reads TGTGCCAGCAGCCAACTAGCGGGTCCCTACGAGCAGTACTTC. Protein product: CASSQLAGPYEQYF.

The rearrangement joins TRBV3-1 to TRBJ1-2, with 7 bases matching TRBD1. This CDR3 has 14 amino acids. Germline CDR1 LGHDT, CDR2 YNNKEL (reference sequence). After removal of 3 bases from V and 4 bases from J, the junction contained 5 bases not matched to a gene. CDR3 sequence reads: CASSHPRQGYGYTF. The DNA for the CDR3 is TGTGCCAGCAGCCACCCCCGACAGGGCTATGGCTACACCTTC.

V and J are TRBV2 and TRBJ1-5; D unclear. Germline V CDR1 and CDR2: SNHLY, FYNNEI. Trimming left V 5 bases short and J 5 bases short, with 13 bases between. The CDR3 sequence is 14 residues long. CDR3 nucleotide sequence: TGTGCCAGCAGTCCCGACGGGAGGTATCAGCCCCAGCATTTT. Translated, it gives CASSPDGRYQPQHF. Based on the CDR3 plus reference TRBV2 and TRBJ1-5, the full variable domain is EPEVTQTPSHQVTQMGQEVILRCVPISNHLYFYWYRQILGQKVEFLVSFYNNEISEKSEIFDDQFSVERPDGSNFTLKIRSTKLEDSAMYFCASSPDGRYQPQHFGDGTRLSIL.

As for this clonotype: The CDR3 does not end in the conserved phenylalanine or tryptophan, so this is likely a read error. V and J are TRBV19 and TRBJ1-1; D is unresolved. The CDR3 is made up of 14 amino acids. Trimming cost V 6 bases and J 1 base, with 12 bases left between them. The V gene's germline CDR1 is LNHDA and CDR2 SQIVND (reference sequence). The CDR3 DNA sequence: TGTGCCAGTAGCTTTCCACACGGGAACACTGAAGCTTTCTCT. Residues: CASSFPHGNTEAFS.

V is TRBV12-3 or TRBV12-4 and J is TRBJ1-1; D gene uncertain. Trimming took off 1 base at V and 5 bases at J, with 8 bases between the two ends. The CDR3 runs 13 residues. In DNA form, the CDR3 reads TGTGCCAGCAGTTTAGGGTGGGAAACTGAAGCTTTCTTT. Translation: CASSLGWETEAFF.